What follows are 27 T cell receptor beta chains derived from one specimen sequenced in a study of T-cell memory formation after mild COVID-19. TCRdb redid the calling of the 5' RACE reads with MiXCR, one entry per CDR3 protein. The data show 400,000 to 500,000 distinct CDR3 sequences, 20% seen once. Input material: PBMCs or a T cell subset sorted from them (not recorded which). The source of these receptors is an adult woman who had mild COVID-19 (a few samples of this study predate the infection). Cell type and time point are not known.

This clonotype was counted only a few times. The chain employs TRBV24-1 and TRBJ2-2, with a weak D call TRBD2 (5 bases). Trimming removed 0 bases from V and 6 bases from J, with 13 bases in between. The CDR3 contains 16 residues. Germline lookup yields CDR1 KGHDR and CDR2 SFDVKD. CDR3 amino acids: CATSDLRLAGAGELFF. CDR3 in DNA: TGTGCCACCAGTGATTTGAGGCTAGCCGGGGCCGGGGAGCTGTTTTTT.

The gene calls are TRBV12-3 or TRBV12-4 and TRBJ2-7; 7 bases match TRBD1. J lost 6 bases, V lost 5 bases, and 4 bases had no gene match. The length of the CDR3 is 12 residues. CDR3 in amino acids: CASSDDRAEQYF. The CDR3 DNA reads TGTGCCAGCAGTGACGACAGGGCCGAGCAGTACTTC.

DNA for the CDR3: TGCGCCAGCAGCCATTCCGGGACAGGGGGGTCAGATGAGCAGTTCTTC. Amino acids: CASSHSGTGGSDEQFF. V is TRBV5-1 and J is TRBJ2-1; 11 bases match TRBD1. The CDR3 is 16 residues long. V gave up 4 bases and J gave up 8 bases; unmatched junction bases: 11. Germline CDR1 reads SGHRS; CDR2 reads YFSETQ.

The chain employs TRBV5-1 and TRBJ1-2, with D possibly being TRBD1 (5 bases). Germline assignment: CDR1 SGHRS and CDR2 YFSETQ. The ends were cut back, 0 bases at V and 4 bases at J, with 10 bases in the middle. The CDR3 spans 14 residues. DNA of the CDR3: TGCGCCAGCAGCTTGGAGCCAGGGCCCTATGGCTACACCTTC. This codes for CASSLEPGPYGYTF.

The chain's CDR3 is CASSPRAAGSLISGNTIYF. CDR3 coding DNA: TGTGCCAGCAGTCCCCGGGCGGCCGGGAGCCTTATCTCTGGAAACACCATATATTTT. The gene calls are TRBV6-6 and TRBJ1-3; no clear D. CDR3 length: 19 amino acids. Looked up from germline, CDR1 is MNHNY and CDR2 is SVGAGI (reference sequence). V gave up 5 bases and J gave up 0 bases, with 23 bases separating them.

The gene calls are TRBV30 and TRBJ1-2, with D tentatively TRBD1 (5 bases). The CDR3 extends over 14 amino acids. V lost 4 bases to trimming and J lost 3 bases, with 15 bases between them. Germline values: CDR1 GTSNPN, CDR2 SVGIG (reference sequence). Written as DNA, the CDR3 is TGTGCCTGGACAACCCCTGGGGGTTACTATGGCTACACCTTC. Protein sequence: CAWTTPGGYYGYTF.

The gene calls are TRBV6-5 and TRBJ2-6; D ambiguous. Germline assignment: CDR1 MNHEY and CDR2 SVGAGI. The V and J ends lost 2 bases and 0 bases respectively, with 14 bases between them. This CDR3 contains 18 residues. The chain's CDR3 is CASSYVAAEFSGANVLTF. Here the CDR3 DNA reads TGTGCCAGCAGTTACGTGGCAGCCGAATTCTCTGGGGCCAACGTCCTGACTTTC.

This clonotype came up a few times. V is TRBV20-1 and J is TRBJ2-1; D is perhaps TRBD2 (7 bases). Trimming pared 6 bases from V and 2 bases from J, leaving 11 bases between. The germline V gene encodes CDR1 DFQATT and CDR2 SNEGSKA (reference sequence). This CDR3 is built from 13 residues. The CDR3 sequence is CSAREGAYNEQFF. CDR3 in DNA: TGCAGTGCCAGGGAGGGGGCCTACAATGAGCAGTTCTTC.

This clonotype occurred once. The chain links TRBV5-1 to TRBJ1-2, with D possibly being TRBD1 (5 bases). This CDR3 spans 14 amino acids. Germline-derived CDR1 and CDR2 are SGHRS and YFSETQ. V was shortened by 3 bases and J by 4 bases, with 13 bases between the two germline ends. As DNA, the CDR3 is TGCGCCAGCAGCTCCGGGACGGAGAGCTATGGCTACACCTTC. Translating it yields CASSSGTESYGYTF.

The DNA of the CDR3 is TGCGCCAGCAGTTATCAGGGGGATACGCAGTATTTT. It translates to CASSYQGDTQYF. The chain combines TRBV5-1 with TRBJ2-3, with a possible D match to TRBD1 (6 bases). Per the germline V gene, CDR1 is SGHRS and CDR2 is YFSETQ. CDR3 size: 12 residues. The V and J ends lost 5 bases and 6 bases respectively, with 10 bases between them.

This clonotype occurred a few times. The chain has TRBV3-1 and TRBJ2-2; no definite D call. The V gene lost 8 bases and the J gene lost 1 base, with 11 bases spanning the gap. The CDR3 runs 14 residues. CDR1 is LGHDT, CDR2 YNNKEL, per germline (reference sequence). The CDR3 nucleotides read TGTGCCAGCCAGATTATGGGGAACACCGGGGAGCTGTTTTTT. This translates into CASQIMGNTGELFF.

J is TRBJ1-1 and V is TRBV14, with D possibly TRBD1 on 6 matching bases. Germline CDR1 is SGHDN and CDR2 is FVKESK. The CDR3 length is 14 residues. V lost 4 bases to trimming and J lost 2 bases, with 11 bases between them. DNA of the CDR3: TGTGCCAGCAGCCGAATACAGGGAAACACTGAAGCTTTCTTT. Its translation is CASSRIQGNTEAFF.

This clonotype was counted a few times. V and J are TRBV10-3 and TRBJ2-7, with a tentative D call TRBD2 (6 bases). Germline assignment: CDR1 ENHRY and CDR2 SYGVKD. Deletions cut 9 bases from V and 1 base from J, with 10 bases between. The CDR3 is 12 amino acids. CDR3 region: CAISGESYEQYF. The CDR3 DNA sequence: TGTGCCATTTCGGGAGAGTCCTACGAGCAGTACTTC.

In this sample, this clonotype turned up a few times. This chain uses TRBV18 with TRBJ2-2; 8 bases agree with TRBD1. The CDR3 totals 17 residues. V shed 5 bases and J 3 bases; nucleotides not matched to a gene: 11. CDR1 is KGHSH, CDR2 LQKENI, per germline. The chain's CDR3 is CASSSVPTGVYTGELFF. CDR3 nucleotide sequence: TGTGCCAGCTCATCCGTCCCGACAGGGGTCTACACCGGGGAGCTGTTTTTT. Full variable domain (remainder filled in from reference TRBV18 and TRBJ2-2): NAGVMQNPRHLVRRRGQEARLRCSPMKGHSHVYWYRQLPEEGLKFMVYLQKENIIDESGMPKERFSAEFPKEGPSILRIQQVVRGDSAAYFCASSSVPTGVYTGELFFGEGSRLTVL.

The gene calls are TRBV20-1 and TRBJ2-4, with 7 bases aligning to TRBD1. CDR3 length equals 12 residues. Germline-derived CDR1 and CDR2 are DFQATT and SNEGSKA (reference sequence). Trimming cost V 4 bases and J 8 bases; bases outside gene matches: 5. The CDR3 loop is CSAKGGGYIQYF. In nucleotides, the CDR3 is TGCAGTGCTAAAGGGGGCGGTTACATTCAGTACTTC.

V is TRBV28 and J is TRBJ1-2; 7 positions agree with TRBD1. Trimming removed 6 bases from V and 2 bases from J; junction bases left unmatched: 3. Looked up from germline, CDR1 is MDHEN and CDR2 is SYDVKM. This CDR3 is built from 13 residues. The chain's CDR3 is CASRVTGNYGYTF. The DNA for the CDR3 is TGTGCCAGCAGAGTGACAGGGAACTATGGCTACACCTTC.

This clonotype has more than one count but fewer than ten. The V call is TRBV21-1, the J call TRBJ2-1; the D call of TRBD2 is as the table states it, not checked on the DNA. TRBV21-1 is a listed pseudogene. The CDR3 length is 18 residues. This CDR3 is CASSPDMRSGGSYNEQFF. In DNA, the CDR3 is TGTGCCAGCAGCCCCGATATGAGGAGCGGGGGGTCCTACAATGAGCAGTTCTTC.

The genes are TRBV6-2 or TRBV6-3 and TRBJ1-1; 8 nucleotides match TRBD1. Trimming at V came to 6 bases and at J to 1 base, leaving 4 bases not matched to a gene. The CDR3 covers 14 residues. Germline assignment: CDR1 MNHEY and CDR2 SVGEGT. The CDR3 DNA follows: TGTGCCAGCAGCCAGACAGGGGAGAACACTGAAGCTTTCTTT. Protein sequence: CASSQTGENTEAFF.

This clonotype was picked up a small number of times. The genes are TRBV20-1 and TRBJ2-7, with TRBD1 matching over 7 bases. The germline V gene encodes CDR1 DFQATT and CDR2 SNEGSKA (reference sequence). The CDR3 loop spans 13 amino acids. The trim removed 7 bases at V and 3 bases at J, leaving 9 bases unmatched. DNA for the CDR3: TGCAGTGTTAGCAGGGGGAAAGACTACGAGCAGTACTTC. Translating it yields CSVSRGKDYEQYF.

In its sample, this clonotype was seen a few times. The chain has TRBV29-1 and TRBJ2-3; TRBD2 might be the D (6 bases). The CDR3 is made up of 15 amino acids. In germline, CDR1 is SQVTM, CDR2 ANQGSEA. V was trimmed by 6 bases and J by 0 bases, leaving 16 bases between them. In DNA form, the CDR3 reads TGCAGCGTCATTAGGTGGGACTGGAGCACAGATACGCAGTATTTT. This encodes CSVIRWDWSTDTQYF.

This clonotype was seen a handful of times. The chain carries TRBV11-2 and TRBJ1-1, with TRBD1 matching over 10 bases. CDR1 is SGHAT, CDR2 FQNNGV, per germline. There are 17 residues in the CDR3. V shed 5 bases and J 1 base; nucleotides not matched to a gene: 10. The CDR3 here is CASSPRDRGLRNTEAFF. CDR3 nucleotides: TGTGCCAGCAGCCCTCGGGACAGGGGATTGAGGAACACTGAAGCTTTCTTT.

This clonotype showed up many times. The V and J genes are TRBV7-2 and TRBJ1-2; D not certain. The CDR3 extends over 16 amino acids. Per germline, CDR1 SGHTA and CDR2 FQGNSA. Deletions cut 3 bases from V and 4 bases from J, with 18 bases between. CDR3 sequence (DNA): TGTGCCAGCAGCTTTCGAGAGCGACAACTAGTCTATGGCTACACCTTC. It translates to CASSFRERQLVYGYTF.

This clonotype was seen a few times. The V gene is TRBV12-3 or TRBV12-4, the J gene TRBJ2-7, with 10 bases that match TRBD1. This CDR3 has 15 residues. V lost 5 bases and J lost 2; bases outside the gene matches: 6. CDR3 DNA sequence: TGTGCCAGCAGTACCGGGACAGGGGAGCCCTACGAGCAGTACTTC. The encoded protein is CASSTGTGEPYEQYF.

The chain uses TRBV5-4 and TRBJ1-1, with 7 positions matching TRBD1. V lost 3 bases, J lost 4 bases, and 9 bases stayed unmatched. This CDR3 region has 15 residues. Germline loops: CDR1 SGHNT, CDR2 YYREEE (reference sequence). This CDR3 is CASSSRRGSSTEAFF. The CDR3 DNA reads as TGTGCCAGCAGCTCCCGCAGGGGGTCGAGCACTGAAGCTTTCTTT. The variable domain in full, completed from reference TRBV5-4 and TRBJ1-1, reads ETGVTQSPTHLIKTRGQQVTLRCSSQSGHNTVSWYQQALGQGPQFIFQYYREEENGRGNFPPRFSGLQFPNYSSELNVNALELDDSALYLCASSSRRGSSTEAFFGQGTRLTVV.

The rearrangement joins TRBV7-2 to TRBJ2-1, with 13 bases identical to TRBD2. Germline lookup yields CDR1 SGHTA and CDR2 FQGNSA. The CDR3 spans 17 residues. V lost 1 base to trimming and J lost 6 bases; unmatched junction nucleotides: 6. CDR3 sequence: CASSLGPGLAGLNEQFF. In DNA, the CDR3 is TGTGCCAGCAGCTTAGGGCCGGGACTAGCGGGGCTCAATGAGCAGTTCTTC.

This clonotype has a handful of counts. CDR3 protein: CSVGRGTGNYGYTF. DNA of the CDR3: TGCAGCGTTGGGCGGGGAACTGGTAACTATGGCTACACCTTC. The rearrangement uses TRBV29-1 and TRBJ1-2; D uncertain. Per germline, CDR1 SQVTM and CDR2 ANQGSEA. The CDR3 is made up of 14 amino acids. V lost 4 bases to trimming and J lost 1 base, with 13 bases between them.

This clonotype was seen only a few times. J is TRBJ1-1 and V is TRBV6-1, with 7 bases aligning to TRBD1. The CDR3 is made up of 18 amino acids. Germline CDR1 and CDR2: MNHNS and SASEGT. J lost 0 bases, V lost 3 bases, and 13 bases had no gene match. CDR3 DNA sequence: TGTGCCAGCAGTGATAATCTTCGCCCACAGGGGATGAACACTGAAGCTTTCTTT. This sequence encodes CASSDNLRPQGMNTEAFF.